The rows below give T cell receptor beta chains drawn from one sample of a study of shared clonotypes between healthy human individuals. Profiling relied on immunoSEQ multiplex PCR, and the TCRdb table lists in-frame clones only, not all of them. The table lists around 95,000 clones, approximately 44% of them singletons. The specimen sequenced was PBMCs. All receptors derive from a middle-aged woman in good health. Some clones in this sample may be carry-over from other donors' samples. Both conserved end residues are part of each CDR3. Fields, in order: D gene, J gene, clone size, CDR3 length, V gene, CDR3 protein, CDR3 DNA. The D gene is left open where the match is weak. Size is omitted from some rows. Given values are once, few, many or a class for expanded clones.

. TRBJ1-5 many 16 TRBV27 CASSFTTWVSNQPQHF TGTGCCAGCAGTTTCACAACTTGGGTCAGCAATCAGCCCCAGCATTTT
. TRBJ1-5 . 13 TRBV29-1 CSVGQFVNQPQHF TGCAGCGTTGGACAGTTCGTCAATCAGCCCCAGCATTTT
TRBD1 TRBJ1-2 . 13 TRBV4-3 CASSQAGGYGYTF TGCGCCAGCAGCCAGGCAGGGGGCTATGGCTACACCTTC
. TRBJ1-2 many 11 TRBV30 CAWSDVASYTF TGTGCCTGGAGTGATGTGGCTAGCTACACCTTC
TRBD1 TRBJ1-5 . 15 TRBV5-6 CASSTYDRVNQPQHF TGTGCCAGCAGCACCTACGACAGGGTCAATCAGCCCCAGCATTTT
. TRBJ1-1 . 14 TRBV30 CAWSLHNQNTEAFF TGTGCCTGGAGCTTACATAACCAGAACACTGAAGCTTTCTTT
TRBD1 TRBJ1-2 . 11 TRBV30 CAATGFYGYTF TGTGCCGCGACAGGGTTCTATGGCTACACCTTC
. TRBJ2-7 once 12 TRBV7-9 CASSGRFYEQYF TGTGCCAGCAGCGGACGGTTCTACGAGCAGTACTTC
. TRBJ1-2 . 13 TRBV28 CASSLRTLYGYTF TGTGCCAGCAGTCTCAGGACCCTTTATGGCTACACCTTC
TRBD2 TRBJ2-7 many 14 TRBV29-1 CSVIRAGEVYEQYF TGCAGCGTTATTAGAGCGGGAGAGGTGTACGAGCAGTACTTC
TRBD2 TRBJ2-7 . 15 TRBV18 CASSPTQGLAGEQYF TGTGCCAGCTCACCTACCCAGGGACTAGCGGGCGAGCAGTACTTC
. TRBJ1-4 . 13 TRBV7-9 CASSLGRAEKLFF TGTGCCAGCAGCTTAGGCAGGGCTGAAAAACTGTTTTTT
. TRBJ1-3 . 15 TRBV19 CASSMWMNSGNTIYF TGTGCCAGTAGTATGTGGATGAACTCTGGAAACACCATATATTTT
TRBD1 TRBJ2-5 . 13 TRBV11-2 CASSSDRGETQYF TGTGCCAGCAGCTCGGACAGGGGAGAGACCCAGTACTTC
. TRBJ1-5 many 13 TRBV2 CASSEQGNQPQHF TGTGCCAGCAGTGAACAGGGCAATCAGCCCCAGCATTTT
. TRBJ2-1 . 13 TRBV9 CASSVQVQGEQFF TGTGCCAGCAGCGTACAGGTGCAAGGTGAGCAGTTCTTC
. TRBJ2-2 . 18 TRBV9 CASSPPPMGGPNTGELFF TGTGCCAGCAGCCCGCCCCCCATGGGGGGGCCCAACACCGGGGAGCTGTTTTTT
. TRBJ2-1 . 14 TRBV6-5 CASKTEGVTTEQFF TGTGCCAGCAAAACGGAAGGGGTAACAACTGAGCAGTTCTTC
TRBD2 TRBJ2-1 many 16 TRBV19 CASSDYSGATYNEQFF TGTGCCAGTAGTGATTATAGCGGGGCAACCTACAATGAGCAGTTCTTC
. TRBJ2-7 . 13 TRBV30 CAWSRDTPYEQYF TGTGCCTGGAGCCGGGACACCCCCTACGAGCAGTACTTC
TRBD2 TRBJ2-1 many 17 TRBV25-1 CASSEPYPSGNYNEQFF TGTGCCAGCAGTGAGCCATACCCCAGCGGGAATTACAATGAGCAGTTCTTC
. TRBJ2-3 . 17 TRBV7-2 CASSSLGGGIGTDTQYF TGTGCCAGCAGCTCCTTGGGAGGCGGGATCGGCACAGATACGCAGTATTTT
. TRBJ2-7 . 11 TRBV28 CASRQGYEQYF TGTGCCAGCAGACAGGGCTACGAGCAGTACTTC
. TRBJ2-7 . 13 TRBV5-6 CASSLNGGREQYF TGTGCCAGCAGCTTGAATGGGGGGCGCGAGCAGTACTTC
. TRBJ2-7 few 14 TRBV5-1 CASSKGTDSYEQYF TGCGCCAGCAGCAAGGGGACGGATTCCTACGAGCAGTACTTC
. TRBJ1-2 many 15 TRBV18 CASSPAGGRADGYTF TGTGCCAGCTCACCAGCGGGGGGCAGAGCGGATGGCTACACCTTC
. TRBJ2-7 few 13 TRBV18 CASSPNSDYEQYF TGTGCCAGCTCACCAAATTCGGACTACGAGCAGTACTTC
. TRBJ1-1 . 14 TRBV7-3 CASSLTAMNTEAFF TGTGCTAGCAGCTTGACGGCGATGAACACTGAAGCTTTCTTT
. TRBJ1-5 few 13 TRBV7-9 CASSLGPNQPQHF TGTGCCAGCAGCTTAGGGCCTAATCAGCCCCAGCATTTT
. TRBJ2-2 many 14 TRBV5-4 CASSLGQDTGELFF TGTGCCAGCAGCTTGGGACAGGACACCGGGGAGCTGTTTTTT
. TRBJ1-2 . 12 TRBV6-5 CASSEGNYGYTF TGTGCCAGCAGTGAGGGTAACTATGGCTACACCTTC
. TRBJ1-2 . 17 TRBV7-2 CASSLYRPGGDGYGYTF TGTGCCAGCAGCTTATACCGACCTGGGGGGGACGGCTATGGCTACACCTTC